The entry below gives a single TCR beta chain sequence along with its context. V lost 9 bases and J lost 0, with 12 bases in between. CDR1 is LNHDA and CDR2 is SQIVND in the germline V gene (reference sequence). This CDR3 comprises 14 residues. This entry is derived from a study of blood T cell repertoires in COVID-19. Study context: The United States, Italy and Spain supplied acute and convalescent COVID-19 samples. Sample material is recorded as cDNA or gDNA derived from T cells, B-cell-depleted T cells, or PBMCs.

Only in-frame clones appear in the TCRdb table, and some are missing; sequencing was by immunoSEQ multiplex PCR. Among approximately 72,000 clones listed, approximately 86% were seen once. This receptor was obtained from a man aged 50 to 59 with acute or convalescent COVID-19. V is TRBV19 and J is TRBJ2-4, with TRBD1 as a possible D gene (6 bases). Material for sequencing was peripheral blood. The CDR3 region has the DNA TGTGCCAGCAGGGGAACACTAGCCAAAAACATTCAGTACTTC. Protein product: CASRGTLAKNIQYF.